The sequence of this T cell receptor (beta chain) was determined in a study of blood T cells in healthy people across ages. This CDR3 is 15 amino acids long. J lost 6 bases, V lost 6 bases, and 10 bases had no gene match. CDR1 MDHEN and CDR2 SYDVKM come from the germline V gene. Then a second PCR, running about 7 to 11 cycles, was carried out with a sample-barcoded 5' primer and a J-beta primer mix. TCRdb ran MiXCR on the 5' RACE reads and lists one entry per CDR3 protein. The sample gives approximately 760,000 distinct CDR3 sequences, around a quarter of which show up once; 9.4% is in the top ten. The same data also went into a second study, on T cells of mothers and their children.

The chain is built from TRBV28 and TRBJ1-5; 8 positions match TRBD1. This clonotype originated in a boy younger than 18 in good health. The sample taken for sequencing was blood. CDR3 amino acids: CASSMTGVVGQPQHF. CDR3 sequence (DNA): TGTGCCAGCAGCATGACAGGGGTGGTTGGTCAGCCCCAGCATTTT.